Presented here are 26 T cell receptor beta chains from one specimen sequenced in a study of blood T cell repertoires in COVID-19. The protocol was immunoSEQ multiplex PCR, while the TCRdb copy is restricted to in-frame clones and leaves out a portion. Here the sample spans around 140,000 clones, approximately 90% being singletons. The sequenced material came from peripheral blood. These receptors all stem from a man aged 60 to 75 with active or convalescent COVID-19.

This clone was detected a few times. The CDR3 sequence is CASSFQGVGNQPQHF. In DNA form, the CDR3 reads TGTGCCAGTAGTTTTCAGGGTGTGGGCAATCAGCCCCAGCATTTT. The J gene is TRBJ1-5, the V gene TRBV19; possible D gene TRBD1, 5 bases. V gave up 5 bases and J gave up 2 bases, with 13 bases separating them. In germline, CDR1 is LNHDA, CDR2 SQIVND (reference sequence). The CDR3 totals 15 residues.

The V gene is TRBV2, the J gene TRBJ1-1; 10 bases are a match to TRBD1. This CDR3 is built from 14 residues. The ends lost 7 bases at V and 8 bases at J; junction bases unmatched: 10. Per the germline V gene, CDR1 is SNHLY and CDR2 is FYNNEI. CDR3 amino acids: CASNTGGQGPEAFF. The CDR3 coding sequence is TGTGCCAGCAATACTGGGGGACAGGGGCCAGAAGCTTTCTTT. The whole variable domain, filled in from reference TRBV2 and TRBJ1-1, reads EPEVTQTPSHQVTQMGQEVILRCVPISNHLYFYWYRQILGQKVEFLVSFYNNEISEKSEIFDDQFSVERPDGSNFTLKIRSTKLEDSAMYFCASNTGGQGPEAFFGQGTRLTVV.

The chain combines TRBV2 with TRBJ1-2; a possible D gene is TRBD1 (6 bases). Looked up from germline, CDR1 is SNHLY and CDR2 is FYNNEI. The V gene lost 7 bases and the J gene lost 4 bases, with 16 bases spanning the gap. CDR3 length equals 14 residues. The CDR3 DNA reads TGTGCCAGCATTAGGGGGGGCGCGGGCTATGGCTACACCTTC. Translated: CASIRGGAGYGYTF.

The V call is TRBV7-9, the J call TRBJ1-3; 8 bases map to TRBD1. With 0 bases clipped from V and 3 bases from J, the junction kept 1 base outside the gene matches. CDR1 and CDR2 from the germline V gene are SEHNR and FQNEAQ (reference sequence). The CDR3 covers 15 residues. Here the CDR3 DNA reads TGTGCCAGCAGCTTAGCCAGGGGGCATGGAAACACCATATATTTT. As protein: CASSLARGHGNTIYF.

The chain has TRBV19 and TRBJ2-7, with D perhaps TRBD1 (6 bases). Looked up from germline, CDR1 is LNHDA and CDR2 is SQIVND (reference sequence). This CDR3 has 14 residues. The ends were cut back, 7 bases at V and 6 bases at J, with 19 bases in the middle. The CDR3 loop reads CASTSQGKTGEQYF. The CDR3 DNA reads TGTGCCAGTACGAGCCAGGGGAAGACAGGCGAGCAGTACTTC.

This clone was observed once. The CDR3 bases are TGTGCCAGCAGTTATATGGGCGGGGGGCAGAACATTCAGTACTTC. Residues: CASSYMGGGQNIQYF. This rearrangement joins TRBV6-6 to TRBJ2-4; 8 nucleotides align to TRBD2. The trim removed 3 bases at V and 7 bases at J, leaving 8 bases unmatched. Germline V lookup: CDR1 MNHNY, CDR2 SVGAGI (reference sequence). The CDR3 extends over 15 amino acids.

The chain recombines TRBV5-5 with TRBJ2-7; 8 bases align to TRBD1. V shed 4 bases, J shed 2 bases, and the junction held 5 bases outside the gene matches. The CDR3 runs 14 residues. Germline V lookup: CDR1 SGHKS, CDR2 YYEKEE (reference sequence). The CDR3 region is CASSRGQAPYEQYF. The CDR3 DNA sequence: TGTGCCAGCAGCCGGGGACAGGCCCCCTACGAGCAGTACTTC.

The chain employs TRBV30 and TRBJ1-1, with unresolved D. Germline V CDR1 and CDR2: GTSNPN, SVGIG (reference sequence). The ends were cut back, 5 bases at V and 4 bases at J, with 17 bases in the middle. The CDR3 sequence is 14 residues long. The CDR3, as DNA: TGTGCCTGGGGTCTTAACATCGAGGGCACTGAAGCTTTCTTT. It codes for CAWGLNIEGTEAFF.

The chain employs TRBV19 and TRBJ2-5, with TRBD2 matching 15 bases. V was clipped by 6 bases and J by 5 bases; unmatched bases: 7. CDR3 size: 16 residues. Germline CDR1 is LNHDA and CDR2 is SQIVND (reference sequence). CDR3: CASRRGLAGGGETQYF. The CDR3, as DNA: TGTGCCAGTAGGAGGGGACTAGCGGGAGGCGGTGAGACCCAGTACTTC. Full variable domain (rest looked up from reference TRBV19 and TRBJ2-5): DGGITQSPKYLFRKEGQNVTLSCEQNLNHDAMYWYRQDPGQGLRLIYYSQIVNDFQKGDIAEGYSVSREKKESFPLTVTSAQKNPTAFYLCASRRGLAGGGETQYFGPGTRLLVL.

This chain links TRBV9 with TRBJ2-7, with TRBD2 as a possible D gene (6 bases). Germline CDR1 and CDR2: SGDLS and YYNGEE. The CDR3 runs to 13 residues. Trimming took off 7 bases at V and 2 bases at J, with 13 bases between the two ends. The CDR3 here is CASGGAAPYEQYF. In nucleotides, the CDR3 is TGTGCCAGCGGCGGGGCAGCCCCCTACGAGCAGTACTTC.

J is TRBJ1-6 and V is TRBV5-4; D ambiguous. V gave up 3 bases and J gave up 5 bases, with 12 bases separating them. CDR1 and CDR2 from the germline V gene are SGHNT and YYREEE (reference sequence). This CDR3 comprises 15 residues. DNA of the CDR3: TGTGCCAGCAGCTCCTACACGAGGAATAATTCACCCCTCCACTTT. It specifies CASSSYTRNNSPLHF.

CDR3: CASSLVSNADTQYF. In DNA, the CDR3 is TGCGCCAGCAGCTTGGTCTCAAACGCGGATACGCAGTATTTT. The rearrangement uses TRBV5-1 and TRBJ2-3; D remains unclear. This CDR3 spans 14 amino acids. Germline V gene data show CDR1 as SGHRS and CDR2 as YFSETQ. Trimming left V 0 bases short and J 6 bases short, with 11 bases between.

The CDR3: CASGPGQINEKLFF. The CDR3 nucleotides are TGTGCCAGCGGCCCGGGACAGATTAATGAAAAACTGTTTTTT. V usage is TRBV28 and J usage is TRBJ1-4, with TRBD1 identical over 7 bases. Germline values: CDR1 MDHEN, CDR2 SYDVKM. CDR3 length: 14 residues. The J segment lost 4 bases and the V segment lost 8 bases, leaving 7 bases of the junction unmatched.

The chain couples TRBV19 to TRBJ2-3, with TRBD2 identical over 9 bases. This CDR3 has 17 residues. Trimming removed 5 bases from V and 6 bases from J; junction bases left unmatched: 15. Per the germline V gene, CDR1 is LNHDA and CDR2 is SQIVND (reference sequence). The CDR3 sequence is CASSPWGLAGAADTQYF. As DNA, the CDR3 is TGTGCCAGTAGTCCCTGGGGACTAGCAGGAGCAGCCGATACGCAGTATTTT.

This rearrangement joins TRBV20-1 to TRBJ2-7; the D is unclear. CDR1 is DFQATT, CDR2 SNEGSKA, per germline (reference sequence). V lost 4 bases and J lost 0, with 4 bases in between. CDR3 length: 11 residues. The CDR3 sequence is CSATYSYEQYF. Written as DNA, the CDR3 is TGCAGTGCTACCTACTCCTACGAGCAGTACTTC.

Only one count was recorded for this clone. The genes are TRBV5-4 and TRBJ1-5; D perhaps matches TRBD1 (5 bases). Trimming removed 4 bases at V and 3 bases at J, with 17 bases between. This CDR3 region has 16 residues. CDR1 and CDR2 from the germline V gene are SGHNT and YYREEE (reference sequence). Written as DNA, the CDR3 is TGTGCCAGCAGCACTGGGGGGGTTGTCAACAATCAGCCCCAGCATTTT. It yields the protein CASSTGGVVNNQPQHF.

V usage is TRBV5-1 and J usage is TRBJ2-3, with no clear D. V lost 4 bases and J 5 bases, leaving 14 bases between the germline ends. Looked up from germline, CDR1 is SGHRS and CDR2 is YFSETQ. The CDR3 has 14 amino acids. The CDR3 DNA is TGCGCCAGCAGCCTTGGATCCCCGGGAGATACGCAGTATTTT. It translates to CASSLGSPGDTQYF.

V gene TRBV9 combines with J gene TRBJ2-2, with a weak D call TRBD2 (7 bases). The CDR3 totals 15 residues. CDR1 SGDLS and CDR2 YYNGEE come from the germline V gene. The germline V and J ends were trimmed by 2 bases and 9 bases, with 17 bases remaining between them. In nucleotides, the CDR3 is TGTGCCAGCAGCGTTGGGGGAGGGGGTACGAGGGAGCTGTTTTTT. It is translated as CASSVGGGGTRELFF.

The rearrangement links TRBV3-1 (or the pseudogene TRBV3-2) to TRBJ2-7, with 8 bases matching TRBD1. The CDR3 consists of 15 residues. Germline CDR1 LGHDT, CDR2 YNNKEL (reference sequence). Germline trimming cut 1 base from V and 6 bases from J; bases unmatched to any gene: 8. CDR3: CASSQAGGRAFEQYF. The CDR3 nucleotides are TGTGCCAGCAGCCAAGCAGGGGGCAGGGCGTTCGAGCAGTACTTC.

This clone was counted once. The V and J genes are TRBV2 and TRBJ2-2; D is unclear. Trimming took off 7 bases at V and 4 bases at J, with 10 bases between the two ends. The CDR3 covers 13 residues. The germline gives CDR1 SNHLY, CDR2 FYNNEI. The CDR3 reads CASTQSVTGELFF. CDR3 sequence (DNA): TGTGCCAGCACTCAATCAGTCACCGGGGAGCTGTTTTTT.

This chain uses TRBV21-1 with TRBJ1-1; the table calls TRBD1, which could not be checked here. TRBV21-1 is reported as a pseudogene. The CDR3 covers 12 residues. CDR3 nucleotide sequence: TGTGCCAGCAGCCTCGGGGACAGTGAAGCTTTCTTT. The encoded protein is CASSLGDSEAFF.

The CDR3 sequence is CASSRSRDRGTDTQYF. The CDR3 region has the DNA TGTGCCAGCAGCCGATCTCGGGACAGGGGGACAGATACGCAGTATTTT. The gene calls are TRBV27 and TRBJ2-3; 11 nucleotides match TRBD1. Per the germline V gene, CDR1 is MNHEY and CDR2 is SMNVEV (reference sequence). The V segment lost 6 bases and the J segment 3 bases; nucleotides outside the gene matches: 8. The CDR3 extends over 16 amino acids.

The J gene is TRBJ2-7, the V gene TRBV5-1; 7 bases align to TRBD2. The junction had 18 bases not matched to a gene; V was cut back by 2 bases and J by 7 bases. Germline assignment: CDR1 SGHRS and CDR2 YFSETQ. The CDR3 is 17 amino acids. As DNA, the CDR3 is TGCGCCAGCAGCTTTAGCTCCGGGACTATGGGGCTTGGAGAGCAGTACTTC. This codes for CASSFSSGTMGLGEQYF.

This chain joins TRBV18 and TRBJ2-1; TRBD2 aligns across 11 bases. CDR3 length equals 16 residues. Germline CDR1 reads KGHSH; CDR2 reads LQKENI. After removal of 0 bases from V and 9 bases from J, the junction contained 7 bases not matched to a gene. The CDR3 sequence is CASSPPIAGGPGEQFF. Written as DNA, the CDR3 is TGTGCCAGCTCACCACCGATAGCGGGGGGGCCTGGTGAGCAGTTCTTC.

This clone was recorded a few times. The J gene is TRBJ2-5, the V gene TRBV29-1; 7 bases align to TRBD2. Germline lookup yields CDR1 SQVTM and CDR2 ANQGSEA. Trimming at V came to 4 bases and at J to 4 bases, leaving 3 bases not matched to a gene. The CDR3 has 12 residues. The DNA for the CDR3 is TGCAGCGTTGCAAGCGGGACAGAGACCCAGTACTTC. Its protein product is CSVASGTETQYF.

This chain uses TRBV12-3 or TRBV12-4 with TRBJ2-7; 8 bases are a match to TRBD1. The V segment lost 6 bases and the J segment 3 bases; nucleotides outside the gene matches: 4. The CDR3 totals 13 residues. Here the CDR3 reads CASSLTGDYEQYF. The CDR3 DNA reads TGTGCCAGCAGCTTGACAGGGGACTACGAGCAGTACTTC.